There are many counts of the clone carrying this T cell receptor beta chain. Its antigen is as yet unknown. Time point noted: sample taken at primary tumor resection. Unsorted whole RNA of tumor, nontumor lung or frozen PBMC was sequenced. Germline CDR1 is MNHNS and CDR2 is SASEGT. The CDR3 consists of 15 residues. V trimming: 5 bases; J trimming: 2 bases; junction bases outside the gene matches: 5. TCRdb recomputed calls from the 5' RACE reads with MiXCR, one row per CDR3 protein. Of about 22,000 distinct CDR3 sequences in the sample, 2.5% to 3% were seen once. This specimen belongs to a study of spatial heterogeneity in lung cancer. For the study at large: Consistent detection of more beta-chain than alpha-chain sequences was observed. Broader study findings: Expanded intratumoral alpha and beta TCR counts tracked tumor mutation counts.

Sequenced material: lung tumor tissue, taken at surgery. The V and J genes are TRBV6-1 and TRBJ2-3; 9 bases are a match to TRBD1. This clonotype was obtained from a male donor with early-stage non-small cell lung cancer. The CDR3 protein is CASSSTGGITDTQYF. CDR3 sequence (DNA): TGTGCCAGCAGTAGTACAGGGGGCATCACAGATACGCAGTATTTT.